These T cell receptor beta chains were read from a single sample in a study of blood T cell repertoires in COVID-19. TCRdb's copy holds only in-frame clones and misses some; the assay was immunoSEQ multiplex PCR. Of 80,000 to 95,000 clones listed, roughly 81% were seen once; the top ten hold under 5.5%. Material: peripheral blood. These receptors were taken from a man older than 75 with COVID-19, enrolled during active disease. Both conserved end residues are part of each CDR3. The order of the fields is V gene, D gene, J gene, clone size, CDR3 DNA, CDR3 protein. The D gene is left open where the match is weak. Rows give clone size only sometimes, using once, few, many, or a class for an expanded clone.

v_gene: TRBV30
d_gene: TRBD2
j_gene: TRBJ2-2
abundance: NA
CDR3nt: TGTGCCTGGAGCCCTCTAGCGGGGGAAGTCGGGGAGCTGTTTTTT
CDR3aa: CAWSPLAGEVGELFF

v_gene: TRBV11-2
d_gene: NA
j_gene: TRBJ2-3
abundance: NA
CDR3nt: TGTGCCAGCAGCTTAGATCGTTTTGATACGCAGTATTTT
CDR3aa: CASSLDRFDTQYF

v_gene: TRBV19
d_gene: TRBD2
j_gene: TRBJ2-7
abundance: NA
CDR3nt: TGTGCCAGTAGTATTAGCGGGAGTAGGATCGAGCAGTACTTC
CDR3aa: CASSISGSRIEQYF

v_gene: TRBV7-9
d_gene: NA
j_gene: TRBJ2-5
abundance: NA
CDR3nt: TGTGCCAGCACCAACAAAGAGACCCAGTACTTC
CDR3aa: CASTNKETQYF

v_gene: TRBV25-1
d_gene: NA
j_gene: TRBJ2-5
abundance: NA
CDR3nt: TGTGCCAGCAGTGACGGAGAATTGCGGCTCGGGACCCAGTACTTC
CDR3aa: CASSDGELRLGTQYF

v_gene: TRBV7-2
d_gene: NA
j_gene: TRBJ1-2
abundance: NA
CDR3nt: TGTGCCAGCAGCTCTCCTTACGGACAATCTAACTATGGCTACACCTTC
CDR3aa: CASSSPYGQSNYGYTF

v_gene: TRBV2
d_gene: TRBD1
j_gene: TRBJ2-5
abundance: NA
CDR3nt: TGTGCCAGCTCATGGGGGGACAGGGTATTAGAGACCCAGTACTTC
CDR3aa: CASSWGDRVLETQYF

v_gene: TRBV7-9
d_gene: NA
j_gene: TRBJ2-3
abundance: NA
CDR3nt: TGTGCCAGCAGCCAGGGGAACGCTGCCGAGGGAGATACGCAGTATTTT
CDR3aa: CASSQGNAAEGDTQYF

v_gene: TRBV27
d_gene: TRBD2
j_gene: TRBJ2-7
abundance: few
CDR3nt: TGTGCCAGCAGACTAGCGGGAGGTCCCTACGAGCAGTACTTC
CDR3aa: CASRLAGGPYEQYF

v_gene: TRBV6-5
d_gene: NA
j_gene: TRBJ1-4
abundance: NA
CDR3nt: TGTGCCAGCAGCAGGGGCAGGTGGGGTGAAAAACTGTTTTTT
CDR3aa: CASSRGRWGEKLFF

v_gene: TRBV5-4
d_gene: TRBD1
j_gene: TRBJ1-6
abundance: NA
CDR3nt: TGTGCCAGCAGCTTGGAAGGGACAGGGACTTCACCCCTCCACTTT
CDR3aa: CASSLEGTGTSPLHF

v_gene: TRBV18
d_gene: TRBD1
j_gene: TRBJ2-7
abundance: NA
CDR3nt: TGTGCCAGCTCAGAGACAGGGCCCATCTCCTACGAGCAGTACTTC
CDR3aa: CASSETGPISYEQYF

v_gene: TRBV7-8
d_gene: TRBD1
j_gene: TRBJ2-2
abundance: few
CDR3nt: TGTGCCAGCAGCTGGGGACAGGGGGCGATCGGGGAGCTGTTTTTT
CDR3aa: CASSWGQGAIGELFF

v_gene: TRBV3-1/TRBV3-2
d_gene: TRBD2
j_gene: TRBJ2-1
abundance: NA
CDR3nt: TGTGCCAGCAGCTACAGCGGGAGGAGCTCCTACAATGAGCAGTTCTTC
CDR3aa: CASSYSGRSSYNEQFF

v_gene: TRBV18
d_gene: TRBD1
j_gene: TRBJ1-6
abundance: NA
CDR3nt: TGTGCCAGCTCGCTGGACAGGGGATCCGATTCACCCCTCCACTTT
CDR3aa: CASSLDRGSDSPLHF

v_gene: TRBV18
d_gene: NA
j_gene: TRBJ2-1
abundance: NA
CDR3nt: TGTGCCAGCTCACCGGGGGGGCCTTCCCAGTTCTTC
CDR3aa: CASSPGGPSQFF

v_gene: TRBV6-1
d_gene: NA
j_gene: TRBJ2-4
abundance: NA
CDR3nt: TGTGCCAGCAGTGATGCAGTGGCCAAAAACATTCAGTACTTC
CDR3aa: CASSDAVAKNIQYF

v_gene: TRBV5-4
d_gene: NA
j_gene: TRBJ1-2
abundance: NA
CDR3nt: TGTGCCAGCAGCCAAGGGGATTATGGCTACACCTTC
CDR3aa: CASSQGDYGYTF

v_gene: TRBV6-6
d_gene: TRBD1
j_gene: TRBJ1-5
abundance: NA
CDR3nt: TGTGCCAGCAGTTTGGGACAGGGGAGCAATCAGCCCCAGCATTTT
CDR3aa: CASSLGQGSNQPQHF

v_gene: TRBV19
d_gene: NA
j_gene: TRBJ1-5
abundance: NA
CDR3nt: TGTGCCAGTAGTTCGGGAGCGGGGCGTGATAGCAATCAGCCCCAGCATTTT
CDR3aa: CASSSGAGRDSNQPQHF

v_gene: TRBV7-2
d_gene: TRBD2
j_gene: TRBJ2-2
abundance: NA
CDR3nt: TGTGCCAGCAGGAGGGAAGCGGGGGGGCCGAGCACCGGGGAGCTGTTTTTT
CDR3aa: CASRREAGGPSTGELFF

v_gene: TRBV4-1
d_gene: TRBD1
j_gene: TRBJ1-2
abundance: NA
CDR3nt: TGCGCCAGCAGCGTAACCGGGACAGGGGAAAGCAGCTACACCTTC
CDR3aa: CASSVTGTGESSYTF

v_gene: TRBV4-2
d_gene: NA
j_gene: TRBJ1-2
abundance: NA
CDR3nt: TGTGCCAGCAGCCTGGATTTGGGTGGGACAAACACTAACTATGGCTACACCTTC
CDR3aa: CASSLDLGGTNTNYGYTF

v_gene: TRBV19
d_gene: NA
j_gene: TRBJ2-2
abundance: NA
CDR3nt: TGTGCCAGCCGTAGACAGAGTAGCACCGGGGAGCTGTTTTTT
CDR3aa: CASRRQSSTGELFF

v_gene: TRBV7-9
d_gene: TRBD2
j_gene: TRBJ2-1
abundance: NA
CDR3nt: TGTGCCAGCAGCTATCCGAGCGGGGTGTACAATGAGCAGTTCTTC
CDR3aa: CASSYPSGVYNEQFF

v_gene: TRBV5-1
d_gene: TRBD2
j_gene: TRBJ2-7
abundance: NA
CDR3nt: TGCGCCAGCAGCCGGGAGGGCCTGTCCTACGAGCAGTACTTC
CDR3aa: CASSREGLSYEQYF